Listed below are T cell receptor beta chains from one sample, sequenced in a study of beta chain features in type 1 diabetes. Sequenced by immunoSEQ multiplex PCR; TCRdb stores in-frame clones only, minus some. This sample carries under 400,000 clones, over 10% of them seen once, and the ten largest clones take approximately 0.015%. The sample taken for sequencing was naive CD4+ T cells from blood. Receptors were obtained from a man between 18 and 29 years old in good health. CDR3s include the opening cysteine and the closing phenylalanine or tryptophan. A D gene is named only where the DNA matches it firmly. The size entry is marked missing in some rows and otherwise reads once, few, many or a size class.

j_gene: TRBJ2-3; v_gene: TRBV5-4; len: 15; d_gene: TRBD1; abundance: few; CDR3nt: TGTGCCAGCCGCCTCAGGGGGAAGGGCACAGATACGCAGTATTTT; CDR3aa: CASRLRGKGTDTQYF
j_gene: TRBJ2-2; v_gene: TRBV2; len: 11; d_gene: -; abundance: few; CDR3nt: TGTGCCAGCAGTGAACTCGGGGAGCTGTTTTTT; CDR3aa: CASSELGELFF
j_gene: TRBJ2-1; v_gene: TRBV2; len: 13; d_gene: -; abundance: -; CDR3nt: TGTGCCAGCAGTGGTCTACCCCGGGGTGAGCAGTTCTTC; CDR3aa: CASSGLPRGEQFF
j_gene: TRBJ2-3; v_gene: TRBV28; len: 15; d_gene: -; abundance: few; CDR3nt: TGTGCCAGCAGTCCGGAGGTACAGTACACAGATACGCAGTATTTT; CDR3aa: CASSPEVQYTDTQYF
j_gene: TRBJ2-5; v_gene: TRBV11-1; len: 15; d_gene: TRBD2; abundance: -; CDR3nt: TGTGCCAGCAGCTTACCGCTAGCGGGACGGGAGACCCAGTACTTC; CDR3aa: CASSLPLAGRETQYF
j_gene: TRBJ2-3; v_gene: TRBV5-4; len: 15; d_gene: TRBD2; abundance: -; CDR3nt: TGTGCCAGCAGCACCGAGCGGGGGGGCGCAGATACGCAGTATTTT; CDR3aa: CASSTERGGADTQYF
j_gene: TRBJ2-3; v_gene: TRBV5-1; len: 19; d_gene: TRBD2; abundance: few; CDR3nt: TGCGCCAGCAGCTTGGGACTAGCGGGGGCCCCGGTTAGCACAGATACGCAGTATTTT; CDR3aa: CASSLGLAGAPVSTDTQYF
j_gene: TRBJ2-1; v_gene: TRBV12-5; len: 17; d_gene: -; abundance: few; CDR3nt: TGTGCTAGTGGTTCACCTCTTGGGGGGGCCTCCTACAATGAGCAGTTCTTC; CDR3aa: CASGSPLGGASYNEQFF
j_gene: TRBJ1-1; v_gene: TRBV5-8; len: 12; d_gene: -; abundance: few; CDR3nt: TGTGCCAGCAGCTTAGGACAGACTGAAGCTTTCTTT; CDR3aa: CASSLGQTEAFF
j_gene: TRBJ2-5; v_gene: TRBV15; len: 17; d_gene: TRBD1; abundance: few; CDR3nt: TGTGCCACCAGCAGACCCATGGGGGACAGGGAGGTTCAGACCCAGTACTTC; CDR3aa: CATSRPMGDREVQTQYF
j_gene: TRBJ1-5; v_gene: TRBV19; len: 16; d_gene: TRBD1; abundance: -; CDR3nt: TGTGCCAGTAGTGGTCCCGGGACAGGGGAGTATCAGCCCCAGCATTTT; CDR3aa: CASSGPGTGEYQPQHF
j_gene: TRBJ2-3; v_gene: TRBV7-9; len: 18; d_gene: TRBD2; abundance: few; CDR3nt: TGTGCCAGCAGGGTTAAGGGACTAGCGGGAGGGCCCGCAGATACGCAGTATTTT; CDR3aa: CASRVKGLAGGPADTQYF
j_gene: TRBJ2-3; v_gene: TRBV25-1; len: 14; d_gene: -; abundance: few; CDR3nt: TGTGCCAGCACATTAACACAGGGTACAGATACGCAGTATTTT; CDR3aa: CASTLTQGTDTQYF
j_gene: TRBJ2-3; v_gene: TRBV9; len: 18; d_gene: TRBD2; abundance: -; CDR3nt: TGTGCCAGCAGCGTAAAAACTAGCGGGCCCCGACGCACAGATACGCAGTATTTT; CDR3aa: CASSVKTSGPRRTDTQYF
j_gene: TRBJ2-5; v_gene: TRBV15; len: 16; d_gene: -; abundance: few; CDR3nt: TGTGCCACCAGCAGAGATTTTCCCGGGTTGAGCGAGACCCAGTACTTC; CDR3aa: CATSRDFPGLSETQYF
j_gene: TRBJ1-5; v_gene: TRBV7-8; len: 15; d_gene: -; abundance: -; CDR3nt: TGTGCCAGCAGCGTCCTGACAGATAGCAATCAGCCCCAGCATTTT; CDR3aa: CASSVLTDSNQPQHF
j_gene: TRBJ2-3; v_gene: TRBV4-3; len: 15; d_gene: -; abundance: few; CDR3nt: TGCGCCAGCAGCCAGAGCCGGACAAGCACAGATACGCAGTATTTT; CDR3aa: CASSQSRTSTDTQYF
j_gene: TRBJ2-7; v_gene: TRBV6-5; len: 15; d_gene: TRBD1; abundance: -; CDR3nt: TGTGCCAGCAGTCCCGGACAGGGGGCTTACTACGAGCAGTACTTC; CDR3aa: CASSPGQGAYYEQYF
j_gene: TRBJ2-7; v_gene: TRBV7-2; len: 15; d_gene: -; abundance: few; CDR3nt: TGTGCCAGCAGCTTAGCCGGGACACAAGCCTACGAGCAGTACTTC; CDR3aa: CASSLAGTQAYEQYF
j_gene: TRBJ2-5; v_gene: TRBV20-1; len: 11; d_gene: TRBD2; abundance: -; CDR3nt: TGCAGGGCTAGCGGGAGTAAGACCCAGTACTTC; CDR3aa: CRASGSKTQYF
j_gene: TRBJ2-1; v_gene: TRBV30; len: 15; d_gene: TRBD2; abundance: few; CDR3nt: TGTGCCTGGAGCGGCACTAGCGGGGTTTTATATGAGCAGTTCTTC; CDR3aa: CAWSGTSGVLYEQFF
j_gene: TRBJ1-4; v_gene: TRBV18; len: 14; d_gene: -; abundance: few; CDR3nt: TGTGCCAGCTCACCCCGTCAAGCCGGGGAAAAACTGTTTTTT; CDR3aa: CASSPRQAGEKLFF